This T cell receptor beta chain was found in a study of blood T cell repertoires in COVID-19. The overall study: Acute and convalescent COVID-19 specimens originated in the United States, Italy and Spain. In each case, the material was cDNA or gDNA derived from T cells, B-cell-depleted T cells, or PBMCs.

V shed 5 bases, J shed 6 bases, and the junction held 9 bases outside the gene matches. Germline V CDR1 and CDR2: SGHNT, YENEEA. This CDR3 is 16 amino acids long. Libraries were prepared by immunoSEQ multiplex PCR; TCRdb keeps only in-frame clonotypes and omits some of them. The sample includes hundreds of thousands of clones, 70% to 85% of them seen just once. The source is an elderly woman with acute or convalescent COVID-19. The chain carries TRBV11-3 and TRBJ2-1; TRBD2 aligns across 11 bases. Sequences were obtained from peripheral blood. DNA for the CDR3: TGTGCCAGCAGCGCACACGTGACTAGCGGGATCAATGAGCAGTTCTTC. Translated, it gives CASSAHVTSGINEQFF.